This TCR beta chain was found in a study of shared clonotypes between healthy human individuals. The wider study: The people who gave samples were a couple of women and a few men aged 18 to 49. Overall study findings and caveats: Relative to memory subsets, naive subsets generally showed larger estimated richness. A handful of donors showed sharing of about 4.7% of naive CD4 clonotypes.

This CDR3 is built from 17 residues. Trimming took 4 bases from V and 6 from J, leaving 26 bases between them. Germline lookup yields CDR1 SGHNT and CDR2 YYREEE (reference sequence). Splitting of CD4+ cells produced CD45RA+ naive and CD45RA-negative memory subsets. A note on this clone: As yet, its antigen is unknown.

Method: immunoSEQ multiplex PCR; TCRdb's copy keeps in-frame clones and lacks some. The profile shows around 2.1 million clones, under 97% of them singletons. The specimen was naive CD4+ T cells sorted from blood. As for subset: CD45RA+ positively selected. The clonotype was recovered from a man younger than 35 in good health. The chain has TRBV5-4 and TRBJ2-7; no clear D. CDR3 sequence reads: CASSRGWVSDLSGEQYF. In DNA, the CDR3 is TGTGCCAGCAGCCGAGGTTGGGTGTCGGACCTCTCGGGCGAGCAGTACTTC.